Following are 27 T cell receptor beta chains from one sample sequenced in a study of OX40 agonist ivuxolimab in advanced cancers. Libraries were prepared by immunoSEQ multiplex PCR; TCRdb keeps only in-frame clonotypes and omits some of them. The table has some 74,000 clones, about four fifths seen once; the top ten hold around 5%. The sample was CD4+ or CD8+ T cells sorted from blood, taken in a trial of the OX40 agonist ivuxolimab. Receptor source: an adult with an advanced solid tumor such as melanoma, head and neck, liver or kidney cancer.

A few counts support this clone. V usage is TRBV28 and J usage is TRBJ2-2, with 7 positions matching TRBD2. Germline lookup yields CDR1 MDHEN and CDR2 SYDVKM. The trim removed 5 bases at V and 0 bases at J, leaving 3 bases unmatched. This CDR3 spans 15 amino acids. The CDR3 protein is CASSPTSSNTGELFF. The CDR3, as DNA: TGTGCCAGCAGTCCGACTAGCTCGAACACCGGGGAGCTGTTTTTT.

The J gene is TRBJ2-1, the V gene TRBV9; 7 nucleotides line up with TRBD2. V lost 4 bases and J lost 0; bases outside the gene matches: 10. The germline V gene has CDR1 SGDLS and CDR2 YYNGEE. The CDR3 is made up of 17 amino acids. The CDR3 loop reads CASSSPLAGSSYNEQFF. The CDR3 nucleotides read TGTGCCAGCAGCTCCCCGTTAGCGGGTAGCTCCTACAATGAGCAGTTCTTC.

The chain is built from TRBV7-2 and TRBJ2-1; the D gene is possibly TRBD1 (5 bases). This CDR3 is built from 16 residues. Trimming took 1 base from V and 0 from J, leaving 10 bases between them. Germline V CDR1 and CDR2: SGHTA, FQGNSA. Here the CDR3 reads CASSLGTPSSYNEQFF. CDR3 bases: TGTGCCAGCAGCTTAGGGACACCGAGCTCCTACAATGAGCAGTTCTTC.

J is TRBJ2-7 and V is TRBV11-2; TRBD2 matches 10 bases. Unmatched junction bases numbered 13, after V lost 4 bases and J lost 7 bases. Germline values: CDR1 SGHAT, CDR2 FQNNGV. The CDR3 sequence is 16 residues long. The CDR3 region is CASSSPGGAGGGEQYF. CDR3 nucleotide sequence: TGTGCCAGCAGCTCCCCGGGGGGAGCGGGAGGGGGGGAGCAGTACTTC.

CDR3 amino acids: CASSLNGRGYEQYF. The DNA for the CDR3 is TGCGCCAGCAGCTTAAACGGGAGGGGCTACGAGCAGTACTTC. The rearrangement joins TRBV5-1 to TRBJ2-7; 8 bases match TRBD2. Germline V CDR1 and CDR2: SGHRS, YFSETQ. The CDR3 extends over 14 amino acids. The ends lost 2 bases at V and 3 bases at J; junction bases unmatched: 4.

V usage is TRBV29-1 and J usage is TRBJ2-3; possibly TRBD2 for D (6 bases). The CDR3 is 11 amino acids. Germline CDR1 and CDR2: SQVTM and ANQGSEA. V lost 3 bases to trimming and J lost 5 bases, with 6 bases between them. The CDR3 region has the DNA TGCAGCGTTGATAGCGGAGATACGCAGTATTTT. This translates into CSVDSGDTQYF.

V usage is TRBV4-1 and J usage is TRBJ2-1; D might be TRBD2 (5 bases). Germline CDR1 MGHRA, CDR2 YSYEKL. Trimming shortened V by 4 bases and J by 0 bases, and 13 bases separated the two germline ends. CDR3 size: 16 residues. CDR3: CASSPSPGSSYNEQFF. For the CDR3, the DNA is TGCGCCAGCAGCCCCTCGCCGGGGAGCTCCTACAATGAGCAGTTCTTC.

This chain joins TRBV29-1 and TRBJ2-3; TRBD1 is a possible D gene (7 bases). Germline values: CDR1 SQVTM, CDR2 ANQGSEA. V was cut by 7 bases and J by 4 bases, with 18 bases left in between. The CDR3 has 14 amino acids. CDR3 bases: TGCAGCGCCGAAGACAGGGCGGGGTCAGATACGCAGTATTTT. Encoded protein: CSAEDRAGSDTQYF.

The J gene is TRBJ2-1, the V gene TRBV5-1; 14 bases fit TRBD2. The CDR3 sequence is 16 residues long. The ends lost 8 bases at V and 0 bases at J; junction bases unmatched: 4. Germline V gene data show CDR1 as SGHRS and CDR2 as YFSETQ. The CDR3 region is CASGTSGGYSYNEQFF. The CDR3 bases are TGCGCCAGTGGGACTAGCGGGGGTTACTCCTACAATGAGCAGTTCTTC.

This clone was detected a few times. The chain uses TRBV18 and TRBJ1-2; TRBD1 might be the D (5 bases). Germline CDR1 KGHSH, CDR2 LQKENI. This CDR3 spans 13 amino acids. Between the trimmed V and J ends, which lost 4 bases and 8 bases, there was a span of 14 bases. CDR3 in amino acids: CASSQYQGEGYTF. In nucleotides, the CDR3 is TGTGCCAGCTCACAATACCAGGGAGAGGGCTACACCTTC. Full variable domain (remainder filled in from reference TRBV18 and TRBJ1-2): NAGVMQNPRHLVRRRGQEARLRCSPMKGHSHVYWYRQLPEEGLKFMVYLQKENIIDESGMPKERFSAEFPKEGPSILRIQQVVRGDSAAYFCASSQYQGEGYTFGSGTRLTVV.

The chain is built from TRBV7-2 and TRBJ1-5; D not resolved. The CDR3 length is 16 residues. The germline gives CDR1 SGHTA, CDR2 FQGNSA. Trimming took 5 bases from V and 2 from J, leaving 16 bases between them. CDR3 sequence reads: CASSPRMGGGNQPQHF. The DNA for the CDR3 is TGTGCCAGCAGCCCAAGGATGGGAGGTGGCAATCAGCCCCAGCATTTT. Supplemented by reference TRBV7-2 and TRBJ1-5, the full variable domain reads GAGVSQSPSNKVTEKGKDVELRCDPISGHTALYWYRQSLGQGLEFLIYFQGNSAPDKSGLPSDRFSAERTGGSVSTLTIQRTQQEDSAVYLCASSPRMGGGNQPQHFGDGTRLSIL.

In DNA, the CDR3 is TGTGCCAGCAGCCAAACCATACAGGGTAATGAAAAACTGTTTTTT. It is translated as CASSQTIQGNEKLFF. The chain combines TRBV14 with TRBJ1-4, with a tentative D call TRBD1 (6 bases). Germline CDR1 is SGHDN and CDR2 is FVKESK. The CDR3 has 15 residues. The V gene lost 2 bases and the J gene lost 4 bases, with 11 bases spanning the gap.

This clone was seen a single time. V usage is TRBV5-1 and J usage is TRBJ2-2, with D perhaps given as TRBD1 or TRBD2 (5 bases each). There are 15 residues in the CDR3. Germline V gene sequence: CDR1 SGHRS, CDR2 YFSETQ. V shed 4 bases and J shed 7 bases, with 17 bases lying between them. CDR3 sequence: CASSRGLGVGGELFF. DNA of the CDR3: TGCGCCAGCAGCCGGGGCCTAGGTGTAGGCGGGGAGCTGTTTTTT.

The rearrangement joins TRBV11-2 to TRBJ1-6, with TRBD1 identical over 7 bases. J lost 7 bases, V lost 5 bases, and 5 bases had no gene match. There are 14 residues in the CDR3. CDR1 and CDR2 (germline): SGHAT, FQNNGV. CDR3 loop: CASSETGANSPLHF. In DNA, the CDR3 is TGTGCCAGCAGCGAAACAGGGGCCAATTCACCCCTCCACTTT.

J is TRBJ1-4 and V is TRBV4-1, with TRBD1 as a possible D gene (5 bases). V dropped 1 base and J dropped 7 bases, with 13 bases sitting between them. Germline CDR1 is MGHRA and CDR2 is YSYEKL. The CDR3 runs 15 residues. This CDR3 is CASSQVTARGEKLFF. CDR3 DNA sequence: TGCGCCAGCAGCCAAGTGACAGCGAGGGGTGAAAAACTGTTTTTT.

This rearrangement joins TRBV19 to TRBJ1-2; 8 nucleotides match TRBD1. J lost 4 bases, V lost 3 bases, and 10 bases had no gene match. CDR1 and CDR2 from the germline V gene are LNHDA and SQIVND (reference sequence). CDR3 length: 16 residues. The CDR3 nucleotides read TGTGCCAGTAGTATGGCGCGGACAGGGAGTGTCTATGGCTACACCTTC. Translating gives CASSMARTGSVYGYTF.

The chain couples TRBV11-1 to TRBJ2-2, with unresolved D. CDR3 length: 15 amino acids. Deletions cut 2 bases from V and 2 bases from J, with 9 bases between. Germline CDR1 is SGHAT and CDR2 is FQDESV (reference sequence). The CDR3 region has the DNA TGTGCCAGCAGCTTAAGCGAAACAAACACCGGGGAGCTGTTTTTT. Residues: CASSLSETNTGELFF.

In this sample, this clone turned up once. This chain joins TRBV19 and TRBJ1-5; D perhaps matches TRBD1 (6 bases). Germline loops: CDR1 LNHDA, CDR2 SQIVND (reference sequence). Trimming shortened V by 3 bases and J by 1 base, and 13 bases separated the two germline ends. This CDR3 has 16 amino acids. The CDR3, as DNA: TGTGCCAGTAGTATGCCGGACAGAGCAAGCAATCAGCCCCAGCATTTT. Translated, it gives CASSMPDRASNQPQHF.

This clone was recorded a few times. V usage is TRBV5-6 and J usage is TRBJ1-1, with D maybe TRBD1 (5 bases). This CDR3 spans 14 amino acids. The germline CDR1 and CDR2 sequences are SGHDT and YYEEEE. V lost 0 bases, J lost 8 bases, and 14 bases lay in between. The CDR3 sequence is CASSLVGRESEAFF. The CDR3 coding sequence is TGTGCCAGCAGCTTGGTGGGACGGGAATCGGAAGCTTTCTTT.

V and J are TRBV7-2 and TRBJ2-5; D remains ambiguous. Trimming removed 5 bases from V and 2 bases from J, with 15 bases in between. CDR3 length: 15 residues. The germline CDR1 and CDR2 sequences are SGHTA and FQGNSA. The CDR3 nucleotides are TGTGCCAGCAGCCCAAAAGTTAGCAGACAAGAGACCCAGTACTTC. Translated: CASSPKVSRQETQYF.

CDR3 amino acids: CASSRPRSGENIQYF. Written as DNA, the CDR3 is TGCGCCAGCAGCCGCCCCCGTAGTGGCGAAAACATTCAGTACTTC. This rearrangement joins TRBV4-3 to TRBJ2-4; D ambiguous. With 4 bases removed from V and 5 bases from J, the gap between germline ends came to 15 bases. Germline V gene data show CDR1 as LGHNA and CDR2 as YSLEER. The CDR3 loop spans 15 amino acids.

V usage is TRBV4-1 and J usage is TRBJ2-6, with 12 positions matching TRBD1. With V trimmed by 2 bases and J by 2 bases, 4 bases remained unmatched. The CDR3 contains 18 residues. Germline V gene lookup returns CDR1 MGHRA and CDR2 YSYEKL. The CDR3 here is CASSQPGQGATGANVLTF. The CDR3, as DNA: TGCGCCAGCAGCCAACCGGGACAGGGGGCTACTGGGGCCAACGTCCTGACTTTC.

This sequence joins TRBV5-1 and TRBJ2-3, with unresolved D. The CDR3 consists of 14 residues. Germline V gene data show CDR1 as SGHRS and CDR2 as YFSETQ. Trimming pared 3 bases from V and 4 bases from J, leaving 12 bases between. The CDR3 sequence: CASSWQDVADTQYF. The CDR3 DNA sequence: TGCGCCAGCAGCTGGCAGGACGTGGCAGATACGCAGTATTTT.

The chain couples TRBV18 to TRBJ2-7; D unresolved. The CDR3 is 13 residues long. From germline, CDR1 is KGHSH and CDR2 LQKENI. The V and J ends lost 3 bases and 7 bases respectively, with 13 bases between them. The CDR3 bases are TGTGCCAGCTCACCCGACGGAAGGTGGGAGCAGTACTTC. It codes for CASSPDGRWEQYF.

CDR3 nucleotides: TGTGCCAGCAGCCTAGCCGGGGAGAATTCCTATAATTCACCCCTCCACTTT. Translated, it gives CASSLAGENSYNSPLHF. The V call is TRBV5-6, the J call TRBJ1-6; D is ambiguous. V was trimmed by 4 bases and J by 1 base, leaving 15 bases between them. Looked up from germline, CDR1 is SGHDT and CDR2 is YYEEEE. The CDR3 covers 17 residues.

This clone occurred once. The rearrangement links TRBV15 to TRBJ2-7; D is unresolved. The CDR3 is made up of 14 amino acids. V was shortened by 4 bases and J by 6 bases, with 16 bases between the two germline ends. The germline V gene has CDR1 LNHNV and CDR2 YYDKDF (reference sequence). This chain's CDR3 is CATSTSQFGSEQYF. The CDR3 DNA is TGTGCCACCAGCACTTCGCAATTTGGATCCGAGCAGTACTTC.

This clone was seen more than once but under ten times. This same CDR3 is encoded by further DNA sequences in the sample. The gene calls are TRBV29-1 and TRBJ1-2, with 8 positions matching TRBD1. J was trimmed by 2 bases and V by 4 bases; bases with no gene match: 0. Germline V gene data show CDR1 as SQVTM and CDR2 as ANQGSEA. The CDR3 sequence is 12 residues long. The CDR3 coding sequence is TGCAGCGTTGGACAGGGGAACTATGGCTACACCTTC. This sequence encodes CSVGQGNYGYTF.